This T cell receptor (beta chain) was recorded in a study of shared clonotypes between healthy human individuals. V shed 3 bases, J shed 2 bases, and the junction held 16 bases outside the gene matches. The CDR3 extends over 20 amino acids. The V gene's germline CDR1 is LNHNV and CDR2 YYDKDF (reference sequence). The protocol was immunoSEQ multiplex PCR, while the TCRdb copy is restricted to in-frame clones and leaves out a portion. The profile shows millions of clones, approximately 90% of them singletons. The chain combines TRBV15 with TRBJ2-3; the match to TRBD2 covers 11 bases. Sequenced material: naive CD4+ T cells sorted from blood. Subset indicated: CD45RA+ positively selected. The receptor was derived from a young man in good health. CDR3 DNA sequence: TGTGCCACCAGCAGGGCCCAAATGAGGACTAGCGGGCGACTCACAGATACGCAGTATTTT. Translated, it gives CATSRAQMRTSGRLTDTQYF.